The T cell receptor (beta chain) under discussion was sequenced for a study of CD8 T cells in ankylosing spondylitis. Regarding the study as a whole: Significant enrichment of disease-linked clones was reportedly seen in matched ankylosing spondylitis synovial fluid. Apparently characteristic of ankylosing spondylitis blood was a TCR beta motif (about 8 highly homologous variants). Earlier reports found some motif variants in synovial fluid and blood in reactive arthritis.

This clonotype appeared many times. What it binds is not known. Using quantitative 5'-RACE with molecular barcodes, the authors made TCR beta libraries. A single record per CDR3 protein comes from TCRdb applying MiXCR to the 5' RACE reads. This table has 150,000 to 200,000 distinct CDR3 sequences, approximately 13% appearing once. CDR1 and CDR2 from the germline V gene are MDHEN and SYDVKM. V lost 10 bases to trimming and J lost 4 bases, with 13 bases between them. CDR3 length equals 12 residues. The sequenced material came from blood, either unsorted or a sorted T cell fraction (not recorded which). V gene TRBV28 combines with J gene TRBJ1-2; D may be TRBD1 (6 bases). This TCR was recovered from a female donor with ankylosing spondylitis or in good health (not recorded which). The CDR3 protein is CAIRGQIYGYTF. Written as DNA, the CDR3 is TGTGCCATCCGGGGGCAAATCTATGGCTACACCTTC.